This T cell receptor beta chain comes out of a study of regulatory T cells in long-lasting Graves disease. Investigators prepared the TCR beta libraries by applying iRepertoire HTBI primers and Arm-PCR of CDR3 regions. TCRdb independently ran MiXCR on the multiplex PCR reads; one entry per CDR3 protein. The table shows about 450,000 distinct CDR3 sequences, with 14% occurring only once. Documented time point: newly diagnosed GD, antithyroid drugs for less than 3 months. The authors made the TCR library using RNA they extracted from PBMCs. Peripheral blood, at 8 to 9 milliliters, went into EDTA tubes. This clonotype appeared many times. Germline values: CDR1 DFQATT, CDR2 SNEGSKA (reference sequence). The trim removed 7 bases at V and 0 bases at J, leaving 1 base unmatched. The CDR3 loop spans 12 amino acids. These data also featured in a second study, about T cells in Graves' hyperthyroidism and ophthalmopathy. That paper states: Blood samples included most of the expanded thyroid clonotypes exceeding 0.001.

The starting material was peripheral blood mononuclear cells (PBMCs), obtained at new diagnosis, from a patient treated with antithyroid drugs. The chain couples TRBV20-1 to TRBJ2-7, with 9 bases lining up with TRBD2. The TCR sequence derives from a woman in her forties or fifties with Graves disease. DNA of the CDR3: TGCAGTGTTAGCGGGAGCTCCTACGAGCAGTACTTC. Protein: CSVSGSSYEQYF.